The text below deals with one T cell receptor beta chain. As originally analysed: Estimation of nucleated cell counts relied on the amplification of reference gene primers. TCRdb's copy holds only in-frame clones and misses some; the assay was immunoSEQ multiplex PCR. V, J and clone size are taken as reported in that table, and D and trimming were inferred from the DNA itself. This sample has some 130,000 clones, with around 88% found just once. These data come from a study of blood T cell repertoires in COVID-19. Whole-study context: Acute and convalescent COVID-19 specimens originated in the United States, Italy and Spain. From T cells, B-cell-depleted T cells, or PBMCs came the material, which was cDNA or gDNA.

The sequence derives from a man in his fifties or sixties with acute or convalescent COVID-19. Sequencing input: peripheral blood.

The CDR3: CASSLAGGPTDTQYF. The CDR3 bases are TGTGCCAGCAGCTTGGCGGGAGGTCCCACAGATACGCAGTATTTT. The V gene is TRBV5-6, the J gene TRBJ2-3; 7 bases fit TRBD2. Germline V gene data show CDR1 as SGHDT and CDR2 as YYEEEE. The CDR3 extends over 15 amino acids. The junction had 3 bases not matched to a gene; V was cut back by 0 bases and J by 2 bases.